A selection of T cell receptor beta chains follows, all from one sample in a study of T cells in Graves' hyperthyroidism and ophthalmopathy. TCRdb reprocessed the multiplex PCR reads with MiXCR, giving one entry per CDR3 protein. The table records a few hundred thousand distinct CDR3 sequences, approximately 14% of them present only once. What was sequenced was blood. These receptors came from a woman aged 18-29 years with Graves' hyperthyroidism. CDR3s include the opening cysteine and the closing phenylalanine or tryptophan. D genes are given only for firm matches. Only some rows state a clone size, as once, few, many or a class for expanded clones.

clone_size,v_call,j_call,d_call,cdr3_aa,cdr3_nt
many,TRBV30,TRBJ2-1,.,CAWSLGTGNEQFF,TGTGCCTGGAGTCTTGGGACCGGCAATGAGCAGTTCTTC
few,TRBV5-8,TRBJ2-7,.,CASSLFLTSYEQYF,TGTGCCAGCAGCTTGTTTCTAACCTCCTACGAGCAGTACTTC
.,TRBV19,TRBJ2-5,.,CASTGDQETQYF,TGTGCCAGCACTGGGGACCAAGAGACCCAGTACTTC
.,TRBV7-9,TRBJ1-2,.,CASSLRGASGSYGYTF,TGTGCCAGCAGCTTACGCGGGGCTTCGGGGTCCTATGGCTACACCTTC
few,TRBV29-1,TRBJ2-7,.,CSVVSRGGNEQYF,TGCAGCGTTGTATCTAGGGGCGGTAACGAGCAGTACTTC
many,TRBV6-5,TRBJ2-3,TRBD2,CASSYLAGYTQYF,TGTGCCAGCAGTTACTTAGCGGGGTATACGCAGTATTTT
few,TRBV9,TRBJ1-1,TRBD1,CASSVGQGDTEAFF,TGTGCCAGCAGCGTAGGACAGGGGGACACTGAAGCTTTCTTT
few,TRBV19,TRBJ1-3,.,CASTLDAFSDTIYF,TGTGCCAGTACCCTTGACGCCTTTTCGGACACCATATATTTT
few,TRBV6-1,TRBJ2-7,TRBD2,CASSEIISGRYEQYF,TGTGCCAGCAGTGAAATTATTAGCGGGAGGTACGAGCAGTACTTC
many,TRBV2,TRBJ2-5,.,CASSVETQYF,TGTGCCAGCAGTGTAGAGACCCAGTACTTC
.,TRBV11-3,TRBJ2-1,.,CASSLARNDGESNEQFF,TGTGCCAGCAGCTTAGCAAGGAATGATGGGGAATCGAATGAGCAGTTCTTC
many,TRBV19,TRBJ2-1,.,CASSIEGRHNEQFF,TGTGCCAGTAGTATAGAGGGACGCCACAATGAGCAGTTCTTC
.,TRBV29-1,TRBJ1-1,.,CSVGARLSNTEAFF,TGCAGCGTTGGGGCACGCTTGTCGAACACTGAAGCTTTCTTT
many,TRBV24-1,TRBJ2-1,.,CATSDLLGRVGDDTNEQFF,TGTGCCACCAGTGATTTGTTGGGCAGGGTAGGGGATGATACCAATGAGCAGTTCTTC
many,TRBV6-5,TRBJ1-2,TRBD1,CASSYQGAYGYTF,TGTGCCAGCAGTTACCAGGGGGCTTATGGCTACACCTTC
many,TRBV29-1,TRBJ1-1,TRBD1,CSATGFVTEAFF,TGCAGCGCGACAGGGTTTGTCACTGAAGCTTTCTTT
many,TRBV30,TRBJ2-3,.,CAWSALTGLPTDTQYF,TGTGCCTGGAGTGCACTTACGGGACTCCCCACAGATACGCAGTATTTT
.,TRBV6-1,TRBJ2-4,TRBD2,CASSRERGVTWTSGAKNIQYF,TGTGCCAGCAGTCGCGAACGGGGGGTGACTTGGACTAGCGGAGCCAAAAACATTCAGTACTTC
many,TRBV12-3/TRBV12-4,TRBJ1-5,.,CASSLAGLRGGQPQHF,TGTGCCAGCAGTTTAGCGGGTTTGAGGGGAGGTCAGCCCCAGCATTTT
.,TRBV27,TRBJ2-1,TRBD2,CASSVYSGTSVGEQFF,TGTGCCAGCAGTGTATATAGCGGGACTTCTGTAGGTGAGCAGTTCTTC
many,TRBV12-3/TRBV12-4,TRBJ2-1,.,CASSLVRHNEQFF,TGTGCCAGCAGTTTGGTACGCCACAATGAGCAGTTCTTC
.,TRBV5-1,TRBJ2-1,TRBD2,CASSLGTSGRKEQFF,TGCGCCAGCAGCTTAGGGACTAGCGGGAGGAAAGAGCAGTTCTTC
many,TRBV12-3/TRBV12-4,TRBJ2-7,.,CASSPSYYSYEQYF,TGTGCCAGCAGCCCGAGTTATTACTCCTACGAGCAGTACTTC
many,TRBV5-1,TRBJ2-7,TRBD2,CASSWTGLAGGSPLGEQYF,TGCGCCAGCAGCTGGACGGGACTAGCGGGAGGTTCCCCCCTAGGAGAGCAGTACTTC
.,TRBV19,TRBJ1-1,.,CASSAAPQVIGQLNTEAFF,TGTGCCAGTAGTGCCGCGCCCCAGGTCATCGGACAGCTGAACACTGAAGCTTTCTTT
many,TRBV12-3/TRBV12-4,TRBJ2-1,TRBD1,CASSRQDRGFRNEQFF,TGTGCCAGCAGCCGCCAGGACAGGGGGTTTAGGAATGAGCAGTTCTTC
many,TRBV7-3,TRBJ2-1,TRBD2,CASSSTSGIGDEQFF,TGTGCCAGCAGCTCCACTAGCGGGATAGGCGATGAGCAGTTCTTC
.,TRBV6-1,TRBJ1-1,TRBD1,CASRRPGQGITEAFF,TGTGCCAGCAGGCGGCCGGGACAGGGGATCACTGAAGCTTTCTTT
once,TRBV5-1,TRBJ1-1,TRBD1,CASSGGTVNTEAFF,TGCGCCAGCAGCGGCGGGACAGTAAACACTGAAGCTTTCTTT
many,TRBV13,TRBJ2-1,.,CASSLRSFEQFF,TGTGCCAGCAGCTTAAGATCCTTTGAGCAGTTCTTC
many,TRBV6-6,TRBJ2-4,TRBD1,CASSYSAEQGARAKNIQYF,TGTGCCAGCAGTTACTCTGCAGAACAGGGGGCGCGGGCCAAAAACATTCAGTACTTC
many,TRBV12-3/TRBV12-4,TRBJ1-1,.,CASSLGSWDAFF,TGTGCCAGCAGCCTGGGTAGTTGGGATGCTTTCTTT
few,TRBV6-1,TRBJ2-7,TRBD1,CASRKDRVTYEQYF,TGTGCCAGCAGGAAGGACAGGGTTACCTACGAGCAGTACTTC
.,TRBV5-1,TRBJ2-1,.,CASSPILGEQFF,TGCGCCAGCAGCCCAATCTTGGGTGAGCAGTTCTTC
.,TRBV20-1,TRBJ2-5,TRBD2,CSARPPGLAGEVYF,TGCAGTGCTAGACCCCCCGGACTAGCGGGAGAGGTGTACTTC
.,TRBV20-1,TRBJ2-5,TRBD2,CSARTSGRLAETQYF,TGCAGTGCTCGGACTAGCGGGAGGCTCGCAGAGACCCAGTACTTC
few,TRBV3-1,TRBJ2-3,.,CASSQGAAGTDTQYF,TGTGCCAGCAGCCAAGGAGCCGCCGGGACAGATACGCAGTATTTT